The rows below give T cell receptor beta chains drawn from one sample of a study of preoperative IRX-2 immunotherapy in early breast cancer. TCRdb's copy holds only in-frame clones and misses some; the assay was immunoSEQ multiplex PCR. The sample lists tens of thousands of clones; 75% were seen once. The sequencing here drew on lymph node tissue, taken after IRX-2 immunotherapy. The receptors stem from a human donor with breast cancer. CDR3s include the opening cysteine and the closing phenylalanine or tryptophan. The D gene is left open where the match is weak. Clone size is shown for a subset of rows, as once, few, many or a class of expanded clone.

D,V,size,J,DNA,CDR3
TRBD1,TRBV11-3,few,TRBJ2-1,TGTGCCAGCATCCCCGGACAGGCTTCCTACAATGAGCAGTTCTTC,CASIPGQASYNEQFF
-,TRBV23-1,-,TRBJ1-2,TGCGCCAGCAGTCCCGGACAGAACTATGGCTACACCTTC,CASSPGQNYGYTF
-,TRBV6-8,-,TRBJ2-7,TGTGCCAGCATCAGATCGGGTTCCTACGAGCAGTACTTC,CASIRSGSYEQYF
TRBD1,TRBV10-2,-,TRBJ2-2,TGCGCCAGCCTGAGGCGAGGGACAGGGGATACCGGGGAGCTGTTTTTT,CASLRRGTGDTGELFF
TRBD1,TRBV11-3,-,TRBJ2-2,TGTGCCAGCAGTGAAGGGGGCGCTTTCGCTTGGGAGCTGTTTTTT,CASSEGGAFAWELFF
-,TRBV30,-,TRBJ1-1,TGTGCCTGGACAGGTCGCACTGAAGCTTTCTTT,CAWTGRTEAFF
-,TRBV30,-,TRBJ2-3,TGTGCCTGGAGGGGGGAGCGGACGCAGTATTTT,CAWRGERTQYF
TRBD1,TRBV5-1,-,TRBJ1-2,TGCGCCAGCAGCACCTACCCCGCGGGACAGGGGTTGTCTAATGGCTACACCTTC,CASSTYPAGQGLSNGYTF
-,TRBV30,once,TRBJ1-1,TGTGCCTGGAGTTTGGGTACTGGGGGGAACACTGAAGCTTTCTTT,CAWSLGTGGNTEAFF
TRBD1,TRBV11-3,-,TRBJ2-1,TGTGCCAGCAGCCCCCGGGACAGTGGACTGAATGAGCAGTTCTTC,CASSPRDSGLNEQFF
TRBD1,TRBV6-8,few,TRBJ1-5,TGTGCCAGCAGCTCATACACAGGGGGCCTCAATCAGCCCCAGCATTTT,CASSSYTGGLNQPQHF
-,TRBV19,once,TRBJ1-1,TGTGCCAGTAAGCAAGCTCGGGGAGCTTTCTTT,CASKQARGAFF
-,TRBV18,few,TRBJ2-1,TGTGCCAGCTCACCTGGGCAGTCCTACAATGAGCAGTTCTTC,CASSPGQSYNEQFF
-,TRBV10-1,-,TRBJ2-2,TGCGCCAGCAGACCCCACGACGTCGGGGAGCTGTTTTTT,CASRPHDVGELFF
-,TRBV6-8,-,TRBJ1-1,TGTGCCAGCAGCTCCCCGGCGGGGCCAGCTTTCTTT,CASSSPAGPAFF
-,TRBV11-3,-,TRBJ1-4,TGTGCCAGCAGCTTCTTGGGGGACGACGGTGGAAAACTGTTTTTT,CASSFLGDDGGKLFF
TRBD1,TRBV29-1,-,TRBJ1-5,TGCAGCGTGGGGGGTCAGGGGGGCAATCAGCCCCAGCATTTT,CSVGGQGGNQPQHF
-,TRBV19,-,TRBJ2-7,TGTGCCAGTACCCTAATTTATGGGAGAGGACTTACCCCCAACGAGCAGTACTTC,CASTLIYGRGLTPNEQYF
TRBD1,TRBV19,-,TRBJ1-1,TGTGCCAGTAAAGTGGACAGGGGAGTCGCGGAAGCTTTCTTT,CASKVDRGVAEAFF
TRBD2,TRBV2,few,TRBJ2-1,TGTGCCAGCTCGACCTCCGGACTAGCGACGATAGAGCAGTTCTTC,CASSTSGLATIEQFF
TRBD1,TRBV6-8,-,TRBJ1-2,TGTGCCAGCACTCAGAAGGGAACAGGGGCATATGGCTACACCTTC,CASTQKGTGAYGYTF
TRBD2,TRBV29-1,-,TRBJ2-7,TGCAGCGTTGGGCTAGCGGGAACCTTCTACGAGCAGTACTTC,CSVGLAGTFYEQYF
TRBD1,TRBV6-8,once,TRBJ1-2,TGTGCCATCAGTCCACAACCTACAGGGGTCGATGGCTACACCTTC,CAISPQPTGVDGYTF
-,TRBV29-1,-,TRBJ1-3,TGCAGCGTTGGCGGTCTGGGAGGAAACACCATATATTTT,CSVGGLGGNTIYF
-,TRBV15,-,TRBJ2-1,TGTGCCACCAGCAGAAATGGACAGACGGTTGAGCAGTTCTTC,CATSRNGQTVEQFF
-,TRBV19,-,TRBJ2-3,TGTGCCAGTAGCCGCCAGGTTAGCACAGATACGCAGTATTTT,CASSRQVSTDTQYF
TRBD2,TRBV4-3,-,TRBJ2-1,TGCGCCAGCAGCCTAGGAGCGGGAGGGCTTGTCTACAATGAGCAGTTCTTC,CASSLGAGGLVYNEQFF
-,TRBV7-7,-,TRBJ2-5,TGTGCCAGCAGCTTGGTGCAGGGTATCCAAGAGACCCAGTACTTC,CASSLVQGIQETQYF
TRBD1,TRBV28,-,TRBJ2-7,TGTGCCAGCAGTATCTTACCGGGACAGGGCTACTTC,CASSILPGQGYF
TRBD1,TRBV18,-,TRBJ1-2,TGTGCCAGCTCACTAACCGGGACAGGGGTCTCTGGCTACACCTTC,CASSLTGTGVSGYTF
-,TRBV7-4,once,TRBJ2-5,TGTGCCAGCAGCCTGACAGGATCGTACCAAGAGACCCAGTACTTC,CASSLTGSYQETQYF
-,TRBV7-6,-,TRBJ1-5,TGTGCCAGCAGCCCCACCGGGTGGGGGCGCGGCAATCAGCCCCAGCATTTT,CASSPTGWGRGNQPQHF
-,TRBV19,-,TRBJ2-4,TGTGCCAGTAGTATAGGCAGGGCTGCCAAAAACATTCAGTACTTC,CASSIGRAAKNIQYF
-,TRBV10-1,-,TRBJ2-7,TGCGCCAGCAGTGACGGCTACGAGCAGTACTTC,CASSDGYEQYF
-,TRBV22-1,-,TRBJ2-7,TGTGCCAGCAGCCTAGCTGCCGCCTACGAGCAGTACTTC,CASSLAAAYEQYF
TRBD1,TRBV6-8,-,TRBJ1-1,TGTGCCAGCAGGGTGGGACAGGGGGCCACCCTCACTGAAGCTTTCTTT,CASRVGQGATLTEAFF
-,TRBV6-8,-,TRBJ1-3,TGTGCCAGCAGCTTCGATGGAGGTGGAAACACCATATATTTT,CASSFDGGGNTIYF
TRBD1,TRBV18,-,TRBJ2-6,TGTGCCAGCTCGACAGGGACCTCTGGGGCCAACGTCCTGACTTTC,CASSTGTSGANVLTF
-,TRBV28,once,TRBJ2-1,TGTGCCAGCAGTGCGCCGGGAGTGGTTGAGCAGTTCTTC,CASSAPGVVEQFF
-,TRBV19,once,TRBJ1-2,TGTGCCAGTAGACTAGGGGACTATGGCTACACCTTC,CASRLGDYGYTF
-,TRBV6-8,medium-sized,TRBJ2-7,TGTGCCAGCAGTGGGACCTTCAGCTCCTACGAGCAGTACTTC,CASSGTFSSYEQYF
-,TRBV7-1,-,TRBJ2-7,TGTGCCAGCAGCTTGAGCACTTCATCCTACGAGCAGTACTTC,CASSLSTSSYEQYF
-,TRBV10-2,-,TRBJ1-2,TGCGCCAGCAGCAAACCTTCAGGGACCTATGGCTACACCTTC,CASSKPSGTYGYTF
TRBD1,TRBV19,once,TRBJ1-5,TGTGCCAGTAGTACCCAGGGACAGGGATCCCAGCATTTT,CASSTQGQGSQHF
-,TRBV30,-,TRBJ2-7,TGTGCCGGGGCCCGCCGGGGCGAGCAGTACTTC,CAGARRGEQYF